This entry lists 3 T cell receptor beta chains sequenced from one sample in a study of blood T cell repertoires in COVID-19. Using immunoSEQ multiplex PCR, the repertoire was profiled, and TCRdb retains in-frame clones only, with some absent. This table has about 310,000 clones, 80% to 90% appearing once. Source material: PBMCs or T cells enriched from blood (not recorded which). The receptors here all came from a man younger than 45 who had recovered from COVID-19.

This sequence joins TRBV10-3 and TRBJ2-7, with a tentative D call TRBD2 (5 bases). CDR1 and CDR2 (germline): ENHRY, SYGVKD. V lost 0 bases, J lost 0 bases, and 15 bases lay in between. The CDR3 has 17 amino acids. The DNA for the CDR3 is TGTGCCATCAGTGAGTCGTATGGCGGGTGGAGCTCCTACGAGCAGTACTTC. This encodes CAISESYGGWSSYEQYF.

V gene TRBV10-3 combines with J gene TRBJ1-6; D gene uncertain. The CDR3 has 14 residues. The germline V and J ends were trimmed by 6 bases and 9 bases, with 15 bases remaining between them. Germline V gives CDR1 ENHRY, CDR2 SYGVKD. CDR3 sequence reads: CAIRPETSSSPLHF. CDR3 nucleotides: TGTGCCATCAGACCCGAGACATCAAGTTCACCCCTCCACTTT.

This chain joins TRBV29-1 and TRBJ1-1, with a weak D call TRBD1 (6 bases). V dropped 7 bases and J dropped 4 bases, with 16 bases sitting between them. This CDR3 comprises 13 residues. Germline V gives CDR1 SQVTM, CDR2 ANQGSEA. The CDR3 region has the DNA TGCAGCGCCGGTAGTTTAGGGGGCACTGAAGCTTTCTTT. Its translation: CSAGSLGGTEAFF.